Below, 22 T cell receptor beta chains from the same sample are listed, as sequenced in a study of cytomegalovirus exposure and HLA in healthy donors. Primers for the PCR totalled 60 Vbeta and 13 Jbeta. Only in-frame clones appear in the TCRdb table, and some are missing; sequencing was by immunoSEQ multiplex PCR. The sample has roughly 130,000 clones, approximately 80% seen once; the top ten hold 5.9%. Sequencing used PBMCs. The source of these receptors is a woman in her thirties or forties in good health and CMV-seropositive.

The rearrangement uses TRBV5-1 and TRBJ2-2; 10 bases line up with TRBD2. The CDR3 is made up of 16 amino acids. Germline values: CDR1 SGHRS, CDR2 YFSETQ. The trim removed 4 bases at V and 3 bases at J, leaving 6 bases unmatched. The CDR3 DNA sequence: TGCGCCAGCAGCGCTACTAGCGGGGACGACACCGGGGAGCTGTTTTTT. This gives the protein CASSATSGDDTGELFF.

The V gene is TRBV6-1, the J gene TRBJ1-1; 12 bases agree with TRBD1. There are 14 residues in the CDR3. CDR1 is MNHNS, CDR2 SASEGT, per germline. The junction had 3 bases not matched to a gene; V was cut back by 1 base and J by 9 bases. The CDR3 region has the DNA TGTGCCAGCAGTGAAGTGGGACAGGGGGCGAAAGCTTTCTTT. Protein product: CASSEVGQGAKAFF.

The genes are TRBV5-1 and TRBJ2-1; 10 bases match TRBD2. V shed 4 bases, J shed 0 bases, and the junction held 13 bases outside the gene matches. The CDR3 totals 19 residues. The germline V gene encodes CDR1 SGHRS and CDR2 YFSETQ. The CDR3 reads CASSQPGRSGGSSYNEQFF. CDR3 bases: TGCGCCAGCAGCCAACCTGGTCGTAGCGGGGGGAGCTCCTACAATGAGCAGTTCTTC.

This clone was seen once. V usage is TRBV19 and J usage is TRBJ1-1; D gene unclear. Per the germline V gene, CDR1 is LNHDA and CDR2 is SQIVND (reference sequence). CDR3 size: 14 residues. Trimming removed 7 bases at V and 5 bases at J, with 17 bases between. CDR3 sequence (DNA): TGTGCCAGTACCCACCGCTCCTCCCGGACTGAAGCTTTCTTT. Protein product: CASTHRSSRTEAFF. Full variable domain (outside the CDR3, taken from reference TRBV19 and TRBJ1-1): DGGITQSPKYLFRKEGQNVTLSCEQNLNHDAMYWYRQDPGQGLRLIYYSQIVNDFQKGDIAEGYSVSREKKESFPLTVTSAQKNPTAFYLCASTHRSSRTEAFFGQGTRLTVV.

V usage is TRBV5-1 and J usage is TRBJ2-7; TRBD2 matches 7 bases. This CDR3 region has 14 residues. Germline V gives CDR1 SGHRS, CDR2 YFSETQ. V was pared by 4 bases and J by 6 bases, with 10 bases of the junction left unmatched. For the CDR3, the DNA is TGCGCCAGCAGCCTTAGCGGGCCACCTGGCGAGCAGTACTTC. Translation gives CASSLSGPPGEQYF.

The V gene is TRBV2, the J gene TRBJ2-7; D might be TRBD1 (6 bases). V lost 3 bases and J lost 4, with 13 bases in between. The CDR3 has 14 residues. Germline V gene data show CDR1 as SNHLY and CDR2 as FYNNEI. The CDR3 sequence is CASSDLRGNYEQYF. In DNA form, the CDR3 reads TGTGCCAGCAGTGATCTCAGGGGAAATTACGAGCAGTACTTC.

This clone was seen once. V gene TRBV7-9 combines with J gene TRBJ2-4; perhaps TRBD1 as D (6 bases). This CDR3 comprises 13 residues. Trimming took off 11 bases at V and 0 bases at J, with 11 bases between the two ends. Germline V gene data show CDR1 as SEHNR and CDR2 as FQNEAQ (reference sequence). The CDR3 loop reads CAAGTIAKNIQYF. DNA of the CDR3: TGTGCCGCAGGGACAATAGCCAAAAACATTCAGTACTTC.

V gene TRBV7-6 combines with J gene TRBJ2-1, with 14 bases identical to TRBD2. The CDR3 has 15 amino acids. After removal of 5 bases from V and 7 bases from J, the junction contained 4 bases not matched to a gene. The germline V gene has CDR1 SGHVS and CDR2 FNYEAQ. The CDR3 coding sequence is TGTGCCAGCAGCCCGGGGACTAGCGGGGGTAATGAGCAGTTCTTC. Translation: CASSPGTSGGNEQFF.

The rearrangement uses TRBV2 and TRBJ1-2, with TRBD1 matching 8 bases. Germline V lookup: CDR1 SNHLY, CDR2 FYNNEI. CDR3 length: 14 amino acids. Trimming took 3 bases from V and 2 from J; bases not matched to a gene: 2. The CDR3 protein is CASSETGDNYGYTF. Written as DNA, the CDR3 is TGTGCCAGCAGTGAGACAGGGGACAACTATGGCTACACCTTC.

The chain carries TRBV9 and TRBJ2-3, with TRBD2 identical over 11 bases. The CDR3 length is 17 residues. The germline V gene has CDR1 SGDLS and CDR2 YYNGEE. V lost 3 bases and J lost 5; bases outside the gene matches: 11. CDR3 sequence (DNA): TGTGCCAGCAGCGAATGGGATAGCGGGGGGGAAGGAGATACGCAGTATTTT. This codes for CASSEWDSGGEGDTQYF.

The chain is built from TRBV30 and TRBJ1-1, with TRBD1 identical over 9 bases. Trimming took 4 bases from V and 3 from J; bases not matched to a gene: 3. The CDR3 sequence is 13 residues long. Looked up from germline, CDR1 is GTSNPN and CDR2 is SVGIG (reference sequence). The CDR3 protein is CAWTRDRDTEAFF. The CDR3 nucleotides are TGTGCCTGGACCCGGGACAGGGACACTGAAGCTTTCTTT.

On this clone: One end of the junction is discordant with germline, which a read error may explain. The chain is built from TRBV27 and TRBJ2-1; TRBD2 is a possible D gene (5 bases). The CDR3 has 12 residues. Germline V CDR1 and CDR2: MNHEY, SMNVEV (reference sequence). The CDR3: CASSPSTTRLLF. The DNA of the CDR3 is TGTGCCAGCAGTCCCTCGACTACCCGGTTACTCTTC.

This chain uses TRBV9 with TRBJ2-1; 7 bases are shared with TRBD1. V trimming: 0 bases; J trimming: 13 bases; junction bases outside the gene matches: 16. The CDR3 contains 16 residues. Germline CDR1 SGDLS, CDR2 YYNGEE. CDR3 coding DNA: TGTGCCAGCAGCGTAGGGTTGACAGGGTCCCCGGGTCCCCAGTTCTTC. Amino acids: CASSVGLTGSPGPQFF.

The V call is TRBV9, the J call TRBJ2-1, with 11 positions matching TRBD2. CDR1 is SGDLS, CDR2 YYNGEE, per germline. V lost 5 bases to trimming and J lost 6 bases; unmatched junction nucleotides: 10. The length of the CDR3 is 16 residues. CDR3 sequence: CASSGGLAEGLNEQFF. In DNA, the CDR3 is TGTGCCAGCAGTGGGGGACTAGCGGAGGGTCTCAATGAGCAGTTCTTC.

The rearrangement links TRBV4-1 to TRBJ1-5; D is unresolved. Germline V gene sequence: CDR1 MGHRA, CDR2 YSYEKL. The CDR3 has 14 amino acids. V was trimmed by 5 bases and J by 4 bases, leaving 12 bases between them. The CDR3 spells CASSFIAGNQPQHF. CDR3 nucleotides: TGCGCCAGCAGCTTTATAGCGGGGAATCAGCCCCAGCATTTT.

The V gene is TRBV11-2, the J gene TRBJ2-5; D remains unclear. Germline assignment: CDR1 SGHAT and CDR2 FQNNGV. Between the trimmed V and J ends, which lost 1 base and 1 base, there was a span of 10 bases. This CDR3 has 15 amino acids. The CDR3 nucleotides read TGTGCCAGCAGCTTAGTGGCACAGTCCCAAGAGACCCAGTACTTC. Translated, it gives CASSLVAQSQETQYF.

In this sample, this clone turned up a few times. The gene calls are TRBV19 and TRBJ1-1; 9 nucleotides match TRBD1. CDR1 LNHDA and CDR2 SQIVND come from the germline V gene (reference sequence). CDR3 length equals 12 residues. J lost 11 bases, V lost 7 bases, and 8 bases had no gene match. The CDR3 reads CASKLGQGFAFF. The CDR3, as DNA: TGTGCCAGTAAGCTGGGACAGGGTTTCGCTTTCTTT. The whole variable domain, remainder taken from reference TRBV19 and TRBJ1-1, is DGGITQSPKYLFRKEGQNVTLSCEQNLNHDAMYWYRQDPGQGLRLIYYSQIVNDFQKGDIAEGYSVSREKKESFPLTVTSAQKNPTAFYLCASKLGQGFAFFGQGTRLTVV.

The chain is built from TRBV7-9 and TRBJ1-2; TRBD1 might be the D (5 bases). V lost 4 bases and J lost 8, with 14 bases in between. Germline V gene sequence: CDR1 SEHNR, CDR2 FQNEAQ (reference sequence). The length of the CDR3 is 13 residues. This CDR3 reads CASSSGPGWGYTF. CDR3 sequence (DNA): TGTGCCAGCAGCTCAGGGCCCGGGTGGGGCTACACCTTC.

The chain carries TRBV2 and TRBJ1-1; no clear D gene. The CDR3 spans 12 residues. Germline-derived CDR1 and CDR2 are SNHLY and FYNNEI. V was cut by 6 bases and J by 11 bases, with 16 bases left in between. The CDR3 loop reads CASSGMALHAFF. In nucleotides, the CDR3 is TGTGCCAGCAGCGGGATGGCGTTGCATGCTTTCTTT.

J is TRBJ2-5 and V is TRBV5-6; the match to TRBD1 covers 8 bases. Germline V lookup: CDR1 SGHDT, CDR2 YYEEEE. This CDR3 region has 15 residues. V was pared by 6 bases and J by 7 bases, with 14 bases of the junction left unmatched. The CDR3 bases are TGTGCCAGCAAACCGGACAGGGTTAGGCTCGGGACCCAGTACTTC. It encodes CASKPDRVRLGTQYF.

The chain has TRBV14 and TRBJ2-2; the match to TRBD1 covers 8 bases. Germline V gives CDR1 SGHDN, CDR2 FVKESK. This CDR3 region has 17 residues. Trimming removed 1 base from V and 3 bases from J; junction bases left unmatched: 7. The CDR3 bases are TGTGCCAGCAGCCAAGTCCGGGACAGGCGTTACACCGGGGAGCTGTTTTTT. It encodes CASSQVRDRRYTGELFF.

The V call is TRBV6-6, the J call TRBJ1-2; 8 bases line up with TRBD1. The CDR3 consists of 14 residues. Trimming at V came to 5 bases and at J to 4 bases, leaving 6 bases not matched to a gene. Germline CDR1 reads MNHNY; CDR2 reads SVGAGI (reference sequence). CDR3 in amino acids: CASSKQGDSYGYTF. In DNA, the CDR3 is TGTGCCAGCAGTAAACAGGGGGATAGCTATGGCTACACCTTC.